Reported below is one T cell receptor beta chain. Its antigen is as yet unknown. This sample stems from a study of blood T cells in healthy people across ages. The study, taken as a whole, reports: Estimates of diversity drawn from one million T cells were considered underestimates. Naive and antigen-experienced cells could not be conclusively compared, given unsorted PBMCs.

This CDR3 has 14 amino acids. The germline gives CDR1 MDHEN, CDR2 SYDVKM. Every donor contributed 8 to 10 milliliters of peripheral blood by blood draw. The authors isolated at least 7 million PBMCs per sample. With a J-beta primer mix and a sample-barcoded 5' primer, a second PCR ran roughly 6 to 12 cycles. TCRdb re-analysed the 5' RACE reads in MiXCR, keeping a single row per CDR3 protein. The profile covers over a million distinct CDR3 sequences, with 40% to 45% appearing a single time and 15% to 20% taken by the ten largest. Sequencing was carried out using blood. The V and J genes are TRBV28 and TRBJ2-4, with D possibly being TRBD1 (5 bases). Gene TRBJ2-7 matches the end of the DNA better, so the J call may be wrong. The clonotype originates from a woman aged 55-70 years in good health. The CDR3 DNA reads as TGTGCCAGCAGTTTATCCAGGGCTCCCTACGAGCAGTACTTC. It translates to CASSLSRAPYEQYF.